A single sample is the source of the 2 T cell receptor beta chains below, sequenced in a study of cytomegalovirus exposure and HLA in healthy donors. Primers for the PCR totalled 60 Vbeta and 13 Jbeta. TCRdb keeps only in-frame clones here, not all; method: immunoSEQ multiplex PCR. Here the sample spans 200,000 or so clones, 82% being singletons. The sample was PBMCs. These receptors were collected from a woman aged 40 to 50 in good health and CMV-seronegative.

The chain recombines TRBV29-1 with TRBJ1-1, with D uncertain. The germline V and J ends were trimmed by 5 bases and 0 bases, with 10 bases remaining between them. Germline CDR1 and CDR2: SQVTM and ANQGSEA. The CDR3 is 13 amino acids. The CDR3 reads CSVRNQMNTEAFF. The CDR3 DNA sequence: TGCAGCGTTCGAAATCAGATGAACACTGAAGCTTTCTTT.

The V gene is TRBV7-2, the J gene TRBJ2-3; TRBD2 agrees at 12 bases. This CDR3 is built from 16 residues. V shed 10 bases, J shed 4 bases, and the junction held 12 bases outside the gene matches. Looked up from germline, CDR1 is SGHTA and CDR2 is FQGNSA. CDR3 in amino acids: CAITPLTSGRPDTQYF. CDR3 coding DNA: TGTGCCATCACCCCCCTGACTAGCGGGAGACCAGATACGCAGTATTTT.